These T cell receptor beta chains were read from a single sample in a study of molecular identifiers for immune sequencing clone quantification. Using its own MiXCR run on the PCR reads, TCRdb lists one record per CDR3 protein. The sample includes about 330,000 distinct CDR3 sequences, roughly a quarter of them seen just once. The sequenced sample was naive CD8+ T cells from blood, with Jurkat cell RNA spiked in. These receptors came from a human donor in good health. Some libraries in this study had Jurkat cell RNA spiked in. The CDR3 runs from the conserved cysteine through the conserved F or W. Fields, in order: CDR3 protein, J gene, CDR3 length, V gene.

CASSLALVWGNSGRDEQFF	TRBJ2-1	19	TRBV5-1
CASSLSPGRVYEQYF	TRBJ2-7	15	TRBV7-2
CASSYLAGGPGNTIYF	TRBJ1-3	16	TRBV6-5
CASSFGEIGTDTQYF	TRBJ2-3	15	TRBV7-9
CSVETGQDTEAFF	TRBJ1-1	13	TRBV29-1
CASSEGLATNKDTQYF	TRBJ2-3	16	TRBV2
CSVREVSYEQYF	TRBJ2-7	12	TRBV20-1
CAGSQDRVGYNEQFF	TRBJ2-1	15	TRBV4-3
CACSLIPGVANTQYF	TRBJ2-3	15	TRBV7-9
CSARDLIRNQPQHF	TRBJ1-5	14	TRBV20-1
CASSFDRMNTGELFF	TRBJ2-2	15	TRBV12-3/TRBV12-4
CASSERTSLPRIDTQYF	TRBJ2-3	17	TRBV27
CAWNSVEQYF	TRBJ2-7	10	TRBV30
CASSKTGSRQETQYF	TRBJ2-5	15	TRBV13
CSVLAPGGLKSTDTQYF	TRBJ2-3	17	TRBV29-1
CASSSQGNEQYF	TRBJ2-7	12	TRBV5-1
CASSLMTGGLPGTQYF	TRBJ2-5	16	TRBV27
CASSYFSGGDQFF	TRBJ2-1	13	TRBV6-5
CATRQGQGLTEAFF	TRBJ1-1	14	TRBV12-3/TRBV12-4
CAGRGLNEKLFF	TRBJ1-4	12	TRBV27